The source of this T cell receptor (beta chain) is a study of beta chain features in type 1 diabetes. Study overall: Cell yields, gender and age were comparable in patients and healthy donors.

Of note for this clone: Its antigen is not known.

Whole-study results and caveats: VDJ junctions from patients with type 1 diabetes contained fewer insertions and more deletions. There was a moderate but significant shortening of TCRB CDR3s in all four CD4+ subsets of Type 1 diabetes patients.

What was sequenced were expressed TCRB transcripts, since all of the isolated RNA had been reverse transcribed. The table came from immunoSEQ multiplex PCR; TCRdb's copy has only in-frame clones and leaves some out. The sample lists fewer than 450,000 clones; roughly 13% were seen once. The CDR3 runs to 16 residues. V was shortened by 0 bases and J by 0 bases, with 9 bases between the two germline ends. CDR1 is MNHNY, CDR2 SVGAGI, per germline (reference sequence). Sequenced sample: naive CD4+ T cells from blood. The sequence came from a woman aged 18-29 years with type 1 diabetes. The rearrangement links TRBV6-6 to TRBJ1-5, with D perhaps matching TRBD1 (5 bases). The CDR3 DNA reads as TGTGCCAGCAGTTACTCGTTACAGGTTAGCAATCAGCCCCAGCATTTT. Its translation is CASSYSLQVSNQPQHF.